Listed here are 8 T cell receptor beta chains from one sample, sequenced in a study of CD8 T cells in ankylosing spondylitis. TCRdb re-called the 5' RACE reads through MiXCR, storing one row per CDR3 protein. The data contain under 35,000 distinct CDR3 sequences, 7.2% of them singletons. The source material was blood, either unsorted or a sorted T cell fraction (not recorded which). The receptors were sampled from a male donor with ankylosing spondylitis or in good health (not recorded which).

This clonotype was counted many times. The V call is TRBV2, the J call TRBJ2-3, with TRBD2 as a possible D gene (6 bases). Germline V gene sequence: CDR1 SNHLY, CDR2 FYNNEI. V dropped 7 bases and J dropped 2 bases, with 10 bases sitting between them. The CDR3 length is 13 residues. In DNA form, the CDR3 reads TGTGCCAGCAAGGGCGGGAACACAGATACGCAGTATTTT. Amino acid sequence: CASKGGNTDTQYF.

At least ten counts were recorded for this clonotype. The chain carries TRBV3-1 and TRBJ2-3; a possible D gene is TRBD2 (5 bases). Trimming left V 2 bases short and J 4 bases short, with 13 bases between. Germline V gene lookup returns CDR1 LGHDT and CDR2 YNNKEL (reference sequence). CDR3 length: 15 amino acids. This CDR3 reads CASSQSRTGADTQYF. The CDR3 DNA reads as TGTGCCAGCAGCCAAAGCCGGACTGGGGCAGATACGCAGTATTTT.

This clonotype was detected only once. DNA of the CDR3: TGTGCCAGTAGTTCTCATGGGACTAGCGGGAGCACAGATACGCAGTATTTT. Its protein is CASSSHGTSGSTDTQYF. This sequence joins TRBV19 and TRBJ2-3; 12 nucleotides match TRBD2. The CDR3 is 17 residues long. V lost 5 bases and J lost 0; bases outside the gene matches: 6. CDR1 LNHDA and CDR2 SQIVND come from the germline V gene (reference sequence). Drawing the rest from reference TRBV19 and TRBJ2-3, the complete variable domain is DGGITQSPKYLFRKEGQNVTLSCEQNLNHDAMYWYRQDPGQGLRLIYYSQIVNDFQKGDIAEGYSVSREKKESFPLTVTSAQKNPTAFYLCASSSHGTSGSTDTQYFGPGTRLTVL.

This clonotype was found many times. The rearrangement joins TRBV5-1 to TRBJ2-1; 9 bases match TRBD1. CDR1 is SGHRS, CDR2 YFSETQ, per germline. The V and J ends lost 4 bases and 8 bases, in that order; junction bases with no gene match: 10. The CDR3 totals 15 residues. CDR3 coding DNA: TGCGCCAGCAGCCAAGTGGGACAGGGTATGCATGAGCAGTTCTTC. Amino acid sequence: CASSQVGQGMHEQFF.

This clonotype was detected only a few times. The rearrangement links TRBV12-3 or TRBV12-4 to TRBJ2-7; no reliable D call. This CDR3 contains 11 residues. Trimming removed 2 bases at V and 5 bases at J, with 4 bases between. The CDR3 region is CASSLSNEQYF. The CDR3 region has the DNA TGTGCCAGCAGTTTATCTAACGAGCAGTACTTC.

This clonotype was detected many times. The chain has TRBV28 and TRBJ2-7, with 9 bases that match TRBD2. The CDR3 has 15 amino acids. Germline loops: CDR1 MDHEN, CDR2 SYDVKM. Trimming at V came to 2 bases and at J to 1 base, leaving 3 bases not matched to a gene. CDR3 nucleotide sequence: TGTGCCAGCAGTTTACTAGCGGGGCTTTCCTACGAGCAGTACTTC. This codes for CASSLLAGLSYEQYF.

This clonotype was found many times. This rearrangement joins TRBV18 to TRBJ2-7; D remains unclear. The germline V gene has CDR1 KGHSH and CDR2 LQKENI. The V end was cut by 2 bases, the J end by 0 bases, with 5 bases between. This CDR3 has 13 residues. CDR3 region: CASSPDTSYEQYF. Here the CDR3 DNA reads TGTGCCAGCTCACCAGACACCTCCTACGAGCAGTACTTC.

This clonotype was observed a handful of times. The rearrangement uses TRBV7-9 and TRBJ2-2, with D possibly TRBD2 on 5 matching bases. Trimming cost V 7 bases and J 6 bases, with 9 bases left between them. Per the germline V gene, CDR1 is SEHNR and CDR2 is FQNEAQ (reference sequence). The CDR3 runs 12 residues. The CDR3 reads CASKRAAGELFF. Here the CDR3 DNA reads TGTGCCAGCAAGAGGGCGGCCGGGGAGCTGTTTTTT.